This T cell receptor beta chain was captured in a study of blood T cells in healthy people across ages (dated by TCRdb to the mid-2010s). The study in broad terms: In model experiments, roughly one uniquely barcoded TCR beta cDNA molecule per two T cells was captured by template switching. For two donors (one aged 18 to 30 and one aged 80 or older), the study analyzed two additional independent replicas of 1 million unique cDNA reads from the same blood draw. Donors of different ages were randomly distributed across sequencing lanes to avoid experimental bias. The donors were divided into four age groups: young (average around 16 years), middle-aged (approximately 42), aged (approximately 62) and long-lived (82). To track age-related changes in TCR beta repertoire diversity, the study relied on deep sequencing normalized with unique cDNA molecular identifiers. Overall results and qualifications from the work: Because donor CMV infection status was unknown, age-related changes in expanded clonotypes were potentially confounded. Compared with the aged group, more naive CD4+ T cells, fewer expanded clones and increased TCR diversity were shown by the long-lived group, suggesting age selection. As age increased, observed TCR beta diversity per million T cells dropped in a roughly linear way, and a significant reduction was already evident by age around 41. Estimates of total diversity from one million sequenced T cells were regarded as lower bounds and underestimates. The percentage of naive T cells measured by flow cytometry correlated strongly with observed TCR beta diversity. Conclusive comparison of naive and antigen-experienced compartments was prevented by the profiling of bulk unsorted PBMCs.

Note on this clonotype: Its antigen remains undetermined. No much larger clone is present one base from it, and per-base qualities are unavailable.

The library was produced with 5' RACE. The sequencer was an Illumina HiSeq 2500. A second PCR of about 6 to 11 cycles was performed with a sample-barcoded 5' primer and a J-beta primer mix. A unique molecular identifier was introduced onto each TCR beta cDNA molecule by a template-switch 5' adaptor carrying 12 random nucleotides. At least 2.5 million CDR3-containing paired-end reads were obtained from each sample. First-strand cDNA synthesis was performed from all RNA using the Mint cDNA synthesis kit, with priming by a TRBC-specific oligonucleotide. All cDNA was treated with uracil-DNA glycosylase and then went through a first 18-cycle PCR with the universal primers M1SS and BC2_uni_R. The paper's processing steps were these. Each sample was normalized by randomly selecting 1 million high-quality reads, each carrying a distinct molecular identifier. Instead of being binned into consensus sequences, reads with shared molecular identifiers were discarded. CDR3 identification, clonotype clustering and error correction used MiTCR with a Q25 quality threshold and the strictest error-elimination algorithm. A nonparametric unseen species model with Euler transformation was used to estimate a lower bound on total TCR beta diversity. TCRdb reprocessed the public reads (quality trimming at Q25 with fastp, clone calling with MiXCR) and kept in-frame beta chains. Every entry covers one CDR3 protein and lists the most common genes and DNA from its rows. For this entry, the V and J calls and clone size follow TCRdb and not the study's own pipeline. In this sample the table shows some 320,000 distinct CDR3 sequences, around 27% of which occur a single time. Over 25% of the sample is in the top ten clones.

CDR1 and CDR2 are read off the germline V gene as SGHRS and YFSETQ. Its CDR3 holds 14 amino acids, cysteine through phenylalanine. Kept here is only the CDR3 DNA, which spans 42 bases and is read in frame from base 1. V trim: 5 bases; J trim: 5 bases; unmatched bases: 7. The donors were around 39 Caucasian individuals from Russia, aged roughly 6 to 100 years, who were systemically healthy. About 10 milliliters of peripheral blood were collected from each donor into EDTA-treated Vacutainer tubes. PBMCs were isolated by Ficoll-Paque density-gradient centrifugation, with at least 6 million obtained per sample. Trizol reagent was used to extract total RNA from the PBMCs, yielding at least 5.5 micrograms per sample. Naive CD45RAhigh/CD27high T cell percentages were measured by flow cytometry on a PBMC aliquot from every donor.

The sequence was obtained from a woman in her 70s in good health. The sample comprised blood. The chain links TRBV5-1 with TRBJ2-5; TRBD1 lines up with 9 middle nucleotides. Read as DNA, the sequence is TGCGCCAGCAGAGGCGAGACAGGGGGGGAGACCCAGTACTTC. This encodes CASRGETGGETQYF.